This record covers a single TCR beta chain. TCRdb's copy holds only in-frame clones and misses some; the assay was immunoSEQ multiplex PCR. The sample has over a million clones; around 78% are singletons. V shed 8 bases, J shed 4 bases, and the junction held 15 bases outside the gene matches. The CDR3 is made up of 17 amino acids. The germline gives CDR1 PRHDT, CDR2 FYEKMQ (reference sequence). These data are taken from a study of shared clonotypes between healthy human individuals. Study-level information: Per donor, CD8 memory used one plate, CD8 naive used two, CD4 memory used three and CD4 naive used three.

V gene TRBV13 combines with J gene TRBJ2-5; 11 nucleotides align to TRBD2. The specimen sequenced was memory CD4+ T cells from PBMCs. As for subset: CD45RA-negative fraction. The sequence was obtained from a man younger than 35 in good health. Some clones in this sample may be carry-over from other donors' samples. The CDR3 protein is CASGRSSGRTGGETQYF. The CDR3 DNA reads as TGTGCCAGCGGAAGGTCTAGCGGGAGGACGGGTGGAGAGACCCAGTACTTC. Full variable domain (rest looked up from reference TRBV13 and TRBJ2-5): AAGVIQSPRHLIKEKRETATLKCYPIPRHDTVYWYQQGPGQDPQFLISFYEKMQSDKGSIPDRFSAQQFSDYHSELNMSSLELGDSALYFCASGRSSGRTGGETQYFGPGTRLLVL.